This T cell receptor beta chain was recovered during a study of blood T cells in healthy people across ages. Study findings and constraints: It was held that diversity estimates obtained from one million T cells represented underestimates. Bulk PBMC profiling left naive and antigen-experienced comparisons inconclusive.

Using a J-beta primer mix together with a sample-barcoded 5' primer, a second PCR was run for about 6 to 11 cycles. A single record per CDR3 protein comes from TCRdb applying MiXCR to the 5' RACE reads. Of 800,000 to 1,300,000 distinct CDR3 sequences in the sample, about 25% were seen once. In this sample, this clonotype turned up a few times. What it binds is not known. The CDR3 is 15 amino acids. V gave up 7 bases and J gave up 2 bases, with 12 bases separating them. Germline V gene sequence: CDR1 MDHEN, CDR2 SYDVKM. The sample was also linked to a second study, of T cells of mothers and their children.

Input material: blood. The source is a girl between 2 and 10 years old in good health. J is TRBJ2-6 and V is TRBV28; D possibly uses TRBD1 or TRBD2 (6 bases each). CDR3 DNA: TGTGCCAGCATAGGGGGAGGTCCTGGGGCCAACGTCCTGACTTTC. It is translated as CASIGGGPGANVLTF.